This TCR beta chain was found in a study of a mutant IDH1 vaccine in newly diagnosed glioma. About the study: The sex distribution of treated patients was 62.5% male and about 38% female, with a mean age of 40.4 years.

This table comes from immunoSEQ multiplex PCR, and its TCRdb copy is limited to in-frame clones, with some not included. There are about 120,000 clones in the sample; under 90% occur only once, and more than 0.55% lies in the top ten. Time point of the sample: week 11, during vaccination. One vaccine dose held 300 ug of mutant IDH1 20-mer peptide and came with topical imiquimod. Concerning this clone: Its antigen remains unknown.

Trimming removed 4 bases from V and 2 bases from J; junction bases left unmatched: 2. This CDR3 is built from 14 residues. Germline lookup yields CDR1 ENHRY and CDR2 SYGVKD. The sample was PBMCs, taken from a glioma patient whose treatment included an IDH1 peptide vaccine. The chain has TRBV10-3 and TRBJ2-7; 10 bases are shared with TRBD2. The TCR was taken from a woman between 45 and 65 years old with glioma. CDR3: CAISASGRPYEQYF. CDR3 DNA sequence: TGTGCCATCAGTGCTAGCGGGAGACCCTACGAGCAGTACTTC.